Detailed here is one T cell receptor (beta chain). These data belong to a study of control samples from healthy donors and cancer patients. The method was immunoSEQ multiplex PCR; TCRdb's version includes in-frame clones alone and lacks a portion of them. The top ten hold approximately 10% of the sample, which has about 140,000 clones, around nine tenths seen once. CDR1 SGDLS and CDR2 YYNGEE come from the germline V gene. CDR3 length equals 14 residues. V shed 4 bases and J 4 bases; nucleotides not matched to a gene: 6. Sequencing used blood. This TCR was recovered from a man aged 25 to 40 in good health. The genes are TRBV9 and TRBJ1-2; 8 bases fit TRBD1. The CDR3 bases are TGTGCCAGCAGCCCCACCGACAGGGGCTATGGCTACACCTTC. This sequence encodes CASSPTDRGYGYTF.